The 26 T cell receptor beta chains below all came from one sample that was sequenced in a study of blood T cells in healthy people across ages. Combining a sample-barcoded 5' primer with a J-beta primer mix, a second PCR ran for roughly 6 to 12 cycles. TCRdb recomputed calls from the 5' RACE reads with MiXCR, one row per CDR3 protein. The data show about 1.5 million distinct CDR3 sequences, with around 42% seen just once and around 8% held by the top ten. The sample comprised blood. These receptors all stem from a woman between 18 and 29 years old in good health.

V and J are TRBV20-1 and TRBJ1-6, with D tentatively TRBD1 (5 bases). Per the germline V gene, CDR1 is DFQATT and CDR2 is SNEGSKA (reference sequence). The CDR3 sequence is 14 residues long. The CDR3 DNA sequence: TGCAGCCTTGGGGCGAGCTCCTATAATTCACCCCTCCACTTT. Protein: CSLGASSYNSPLHF.

In this sample, this clonotype turned up a few times. This chain joins TRBV7-9 and TRBJ1-2; D might be TRBD1 (5 bases). The V end was cut by 5 bases, the J end by 8 bases, with 15 bases between. CDR1 and CDR2 from the germline V gene are SEHNR and FQNEAQ (reference sequence). The CDR3 extends over 13 amino acids. This chain's CDR3 is CASSRGTARGYTF. The DNA of the CDR3 is TGTGCCAGCAGCAGAGGGACCGCTCGCGGCTACACCTTC. Filled out from reference TRBV7-9 and TRBJ1-2, the complete variable domain reads DTGVSQNPRHKITKRGQNVTFRCDPISEHNRLYWYRQTLGQGPEFLTYFQNEAQLEKSRLLSDRFSAERPKGSFSTLEIQRTEQGDSAMYLCASSRGTARGYTFGSGTRLTVV.

This clonotype was counted once. The rearrangement links TRBV6-2 or TRBV6-3 to TRBJ2-1; 10 bases match TRBD2. Trimming removed 7 bases from V and 12 bases from J; junction bases left unmatched: 9. The germline CDR1 and CDR2 sequences are MNHEY and SVGEGT. CDR3 length: 13 residues. The DNA of the CDR3 is TGTGCCAGCACTACGGCTAGCGGGGGACCGCAGTTCTTC. It encodes CASTTASGGPQFF.

The chain joins TRBV12-3 or TRBV12-4 to TRBJ2-7; D might be TRBD2 (6 bases). This CDR3 spans 15 amino acids. V was cut by 6 bases and J by 5 bases, with 20 bases left in between. In DNA, the CDR3 is TGTGCCAGCAGACCGGCCCCCCGGGAGAGCCACGAGCAGTACTTC. Protein sequence: CASRPAPRESHEQYF.

This clonotype has a handful of counts. The chain couples TRBV29-1 to TRBJ2-1, with TRBD1 as a possible D gene (5 bases). Germline V gene data show CDR1 as SQVTM and CDR2 as ANQGSEA. The CDR3 runs to 13 residues. With 8 bases removed from V and 8 bases from J, the gap between germline ends came to 19 bases. The CDR3 DNA follows: TGCAGCTGGACACATCGACCTCGGGATGAGCAGTTCTTC. Translated, it gives CSWTHRPRDEQFF.

V usage is TRBV5-8 and J usage is TRBJ1-2; possible D gene TRBD1, 6 bases. Germline values: CDR1 SGHTS, CDR2 YDEGEE. The CDR3 is 14 residues long. V lost 4 bases and J lost 8, with 18 bases in between. CDR3 coding DNA: TGTGCCAGCAGCCGTCAAGTGAATGGGGGCGGCTACACCTTC. Translating gives CASSRQVNGGGYTF.

The chain joins TRBV7-9 to TRBJ2-5; TRBD1 aligns across 11 bases. The germline gives CDR1 SEHNR, CDR2 FQNEAQ (reference sequence). The CDR3 runs 17 residues. Trimming cost V 3 bases and J 2 bases; bases outside gene matches: 8. The CDR3 loop is CASSFTGTGGRQETQYF. CDR3 nucleotide sequence: TGTGCCAGCAGCTTCACCGGGACAGGGGGAAGACAAGAGACCCAGTACTTC. Together with reference TRBV7-9 and TRBJ2-5, the CDR3 gives the full variable domain: DTGVSQNPRHKITKRGQNVTFRCDPISEHNRLYWYRQTLGQGPEFLTYFQNEAQLEKSRLLSDRFSAERPKGSFSTLEIQRTEQGDSAMYLCASSFTGTGGRQETQYFGPGTRLLVL.

The sample holds a few counts of this clonotype. This chain joins TRBV5-1 and TRBJ1-1; possibly TRBD1 for D (6 bases). Germline CDR1 is SGHRS and CDR2 is YFSETQ. CDR3 length: 15 residues. Trimming removed 2 bases from V and 0 bases from J, with 11 bases in between. The CDR3 coding sequence is TGCGCCAGCAGCTTCACACAGGGCGTGAACACTGAAGCTTTCTTT. It translates to CASSFTQGVNTEAFF.

The chain is built from TRBV10-3 and TRBJ1-5, with D possibly being TRBD1 (6 bases). The V gene's germline CDR1 is ENHRY and CDR2 SYGVKD. CDR3 length: 14 residues. Trimming pared 0 bases from V and 6 bases from J, leaving 9 bases between. CDR3 sequence: CAISESRGSQPQHF. CDR3 DNA: TGTGCCATCAGTGAGTCGAGGGGGAGTCAGCCCCAGCATTTT.

This clonotype was picked up a small number of times. This chain connects TRBV12-3 or TRBV12-4 to TRBJ1-6; D unclear. The V and J ends lost 4 bases and 10 bases respectively, with 20 bases between them. This CDR3 is 16 amino acids long. CDR3 amino acids: CASSSQSEGVRSPLHF. The CDR3 DNA is TGTGCCAGCAGTTCTCAATCCGAGGGTGTAAGGTCACCCCTCCACTTT.

V gene TRBV12-3 or TRBV12-4 combines with J gene TRBJ2-7; 7 nucleotides agree with TRBD2. The length of the CDR3 is 15 residues. Trimming at V came to 4 bases and at J to 0 bases, leaving 6 bases not matched to a gene. The CDR3 DNA sequence: TGTGCCAGCAGTTCCCGACTAGCTTCCTCCTACGAGCAGTACTTC. As protein: CASSSRLASSYEQYF.

This sequence joins TRBV10-3 and TRBJ2-7; no reliable D call. This CDR3 has 15 residues. Deletions cut 5 bases from V and 0 bases from J, with 14 bases between. CDR1 and CDR2 (germline): ENHRY, SYGVKD. The DNA for the CDR3 is TGTGCCATCAGTCCTTCAGGCGGATTCTCCTACGAGCAGTACTTC. Translation: CAISPSGGFSYEQYF.

This clonotype has more than one count but fewer than ten. This chain connects TRBV6-2 or TRBV6-3 to TRBJ2-1; the D is unclear. V was pared by 7 bases and J by 4 bases, with 14 bases between. CDR1 MNHEY and CDR2 SVGEGT come from the germline V gene. The CDR3 totals 14 residues. In nucleotides, the CDR3 is TGTGCCAGCAAACTGGGAATGGATTACAATGAGCAGTTCTTC. Translation: CASKLGMDYNEQFF.

V gene TRBV6-5 combines with J gene TRBJ2-3; D is ambiguous. Germline lookup yields CDR1 MNHEY and CDR2 SVGAGI. CDR3 length: 13 residues. Trimming removed 6 bases from V and 2 bases from J, with 9 bases in between. CDR3 region: CASRERSTDTQYF. The CDR3 DNA reads as TGTGCCAGCAGGGAACGGTCCACAGATACGCAGTATTTT.

The chain joins TRBV6-1 to TRBJ2-5; the match to TRBD1 covers 8 bases. V shed 3 bases and J 4 bases; nucleotides not matched to a gene: 13. The CDR3 contains 17 residues. Looked up from germline, CDR1 is MNHNS and CDR2 is SASEGT. CDR3 in DNA: TGTGCCAGCAGTGACCCTGGGACAGGTTTAAGGGGAGAGACCCAGTACTTC. Its translation: CASSDPGTGLRGETQYF.

This clonotype was observed a few times. The chain recombines TRBV7-2 with TRBJ2-7; 12 bases fit TRBD2. The CDR3 totals 15 residues. V dropped 6 bases and J dropped 2; count of bases not matched to a gene: 5. Germline loops: CDR1 SGHTA, CDR2 FQGNSA. CDR3 residues: CASRPTSGGTYEQYF. CDR3 nucleotides: TGTGCCAGCAGGCCGACTAGCGGGGGAACCTACGAGCAGTACTTC.

This clonotype was observed a few times. V and J are TRBV20-1 and TRBJ1-4; 10 bases agree with TRBD1. With V trimmed by 3 bases and J by 7 bases, 5 bases remained unmatched. Germline values: CDR1 DFQATT, CDR2 SNEGSKA (reference sequence). The CDR3 contains 14 residues. CDR3 loop: CSASRTGGFEKLFF. The CDR3 DNA is TGCAGTGCTAGCCGGACAGGGGGTTTTGAAAAACTGTTTTTT.

The gene calls are TRBV4-1 and TRBJ2-1; 11 bases align to TRBD2. V was pared by 1 base and J by 6 bases, with 5 bases of the junction left unmatched. CDR3 size: 16 residues. CDR1 is MGHRA and CDR2 is YSYEKL in the germline V gene. CDR3 in DNA: TGCGCCAGCAGCCAAGTTGTAGCGGGGGGGGGCAATGAGCAGTTCTTC. It codes for CASSQVVAGGGNEQFF.

The chain combines TRBV12-5 with TRBJ2-2; a weak D match, TRBD2 (5 bases). CDR1 and CDR2 (germline): LGHNT, FRNRAP. The CDR3 contains 15 residues. V lost 5 bases, J lost 5 bases, and 15 bases lay in between. The CDR3 coding sequence is TGTGCTAGTGGTCTCCACTCGGGGATTACCGGGGAGCTGTTTTTT. This codes for CASGLHSGITGELFF.

The chain uses TRBV5-1 and TRBJ2-1; D is ambiguous. Germline CDR1 is SGHRS and CDR2 is YFSETQ. V gave up 2 bases and J gave up 5 bases, with 14 bases separating them. This CDR3 comprises 15 residues. The CDR3 sequence is CASSFGFLVDNEQFF. In nucleotides, the CDR3 is TGCGCCAGCAGCTTTGGCTTCCTTGTGGACAATGAGCAGTTCTTC.

Concerning this clonotype: Since a much larger clone is just one base distant, this may be a read error. The V gene is TRBV29-1, the J gene TRBJ2-3; TRBD2 matches 11 bases. J was trimmed by 4 bases and V by 5 bases; bases with no gene match: 2. Germline loops: CDR1 SQVTM, CDR2 ANQGSEA. The CDR3 spans 13 residues. The CDR3 is CSVQLAGADTQYF. In DNA, the CDR3 is TGCAGCGTTCAACTAGCGGGAGCAGATACGCAGTATTTT.

In its sample, this clonotype was seen a few times. The V and J genes are TRBV2 and TRBJ1-2; tentatively, D is TRBD1 (5 bases). Looked up from germline, CDR1 is SNHLY and CDR2 is FYNNEI. CDR3 length: 13 amino acids. Trimming took 9 bases from V and 7 from J, leaving 18 bases between them. The CDR3 spells CASGGDSRGGYTF. The CDR3 nucleotides read TGTGCCAGTGGAGGGGATTCAAGGGGTGGCTACACCTTC.

V is TRBV20-1 and J is TRBJ2-6; D uncertain. The CDR3 contains 10 residues. From germline, CDR1 is DFQATT and CDR2 SNEGSKA (reference sequence). Trimming shortened V by 5 bases and J by 4 bases, and 0 bases separated the two germline ends. The CDR3 loop is CSAGANVLTF. In nucleotides, the CDR3 is TGCAGTGCTGGGGCCAACGTCCTGACTTTC.

This clonotype was seen a handful of times. The chain joins TRBV12-5 to TRBJ2-1; 10 positions match TRBD1. Germline CDR1 reads LGHNT; CDR2 reads FRNRAP. Trimming took 6 bases from V and 3 from J; bases not matched to a gene: 8. This CDR3 is built from 16 residues. This CDR3 reads CASGGRDRGNYNEQFF. CDR3 nucleotide sequence: TGTGCTAGTGGGGGCCGGGACAGGGGCAACTACAATGAGCAGTTCTTC.

J is TRBJ2-7 and V is TRBV28, with D tentatively TRBD2 (6 bases). From germline, CDR1 is MDHEN and CDR2 SYDVKM. Trimming took off 2 bases at V and 0 bases at J, with 11 bases between the two ends. This CDR3 is 15 amino acids long. In nucleotides, the CDR3 is TGTGCCAGCAGTTTACTCGACGGGAGCTCCTACGAGCAGTACTTC. It specifies CASSLLDGSSYEQYF.

This clonotype occurred a few times. The chain is built from TRBV29-1 and TRBJ2-5, with unresolved D. Germline CDR1 reads SQVTM; CDR2 reads ANQGSEA. Trimming removed 5 bases at V and 9 bases at J, with 10 bases between. CDR3 length: 10 residues. CDR3 amino acids: CSVPTVAQYF. CDR3 coding DNA: TGCAGCGTTCCCACCGTGGCCCAGTACTTC. Based on the CDR3 plus reference TRBV29-1 and TRBJ2-5, the full variable domain is SAVISQKPSRDICQRGTSLTIQCQVDSQVTMMFWYRQQPGQSLTLIATANQGSEATYESGFVIDKFPISRPNLTFSTLTVSNMSPEDSSIYLCSVPTVAQYFGPGTRLLVL.